The rows below give T cell receptor beta chains drawn from one sample of a study of cytomegalovirus exposure and HLA in healthy donors. This table comes from immunoSEQ multiplex PCR, and its TCRdb copy is limited to in-frame clones, with some not included. Of tens of thousands of clones listed, about 81% are singletons. The sequencing input was PBMCs. These receptors came from a man aged 50 or older in good health and CMV-seropositive. Both conserved end residues are part of each CDR3. Fields, in order: J gene, clone size, V gene, D gene, CDR3 DNA, CDR3 protein. D genes are given only for firm matches. The listing skips clone size in some rows; elsewhere it reads once, few, many or a size class.

j_call: TRBJ1-4; clone_size: NA; v_call: TRBV6-5; d_call: TRBD1; cdr3_nt: TGTGCCAGCAGTGGACAGGGTTTGGGGGAAAAACTGTTTTTT; cdr3_aa: CASSGQGLGEKLFF
j_call: TRBJ1-5; clone_size: NA; v_call: TRBV6-1; d_call: NA; cdr3_nt: TGTGCCAGCAGTGAAGTGTACTGGAAGGGGAATCAGCCCCAGCATTTT; cdr3_aa: CASSEVYWKGNQPQHF
j_call: TRBJ1-5; clone_size: few; v_call: TRBV30; d_call: TRBD1; cdr3_nt: TGTGCCTGGACGATACAGGGGGCCCGGCAGCCCCCGCATTTT; cdr3_aa: CAWTIQGARQPPHF
j_call: TRBJ2-7; clone_size: NA; v_call: TRBV7-9; d_call: TRBD2; cdr3_nt: TGTGCCAGCAGCTCCATAGCGGGAGTGAACGAGCAGTACTTC; cdr3_aa: CASSSIAGVNEQYF
j_call: TRBJ2-7; clone_size: NA; v_call: TRBV28; d_call: NA; cdr3_nt: TGTGCCAGCCGCTCAGAAGAGGCCAGCTACGAGCAGTACTTC; cdr3_aa: CASRSEEASYEQYF
j_call: TRBJ2-7; clone_size: NA; v_call: TRBV6-1; d_call: TRBD2; cdr3_nt: TGTGCCAGCAGGGCCGGGACTAGCGGGAGCTACGAGCAGTACTTC; cdr3_aa: CASRAGTSGSYEQYF
j_call: TRBJ2-7; clone_size: NA; v_call: TRBV10-2; d_call: TRBD2; cdr3_nt: TGCGCCAGCAGGGTAGCGGGGGGCCAATCCTACGAGCAGTACTTC; cdr3_aa: CASRVAGGQSYEQYF
j_call: TRBJ1-1; clone_size: NA; v_call: TRBV10-1; d_call: NA; cdr3_nt: TGCGCCACCAGTGTCGGTGTTAACACTGAAGCTTTCTTT; cdr3_aa: CATSVGVNTEAFF
j_call: TRBJ1-1; clone_size: NA; v_call: TRBV12-1; d_call: NA; cdr3_nt: TGTGCCAGCAGCTTTAACAGGCATGGAAACACTGAAGCTTTCTTT; cdr3_aa: CASSFNRHGNTEAFF
j_call: TRBJ2-3; clone_size: NA; v_call: TRBV30; d_call: TRBD1; cdr3_nt: TGTGCCTGGAGGACAGGGGGCGCAGATACGCAGTATTTT; cdr3_aa: CAWRTGGADTQYF
j_call: TRBJ1-1; clone_size: NA; v_call: TRBV11-1; d_call: NA; cdr3_nt: TGTGCCAGCAGCAAGAACAGGGATGCGAACACTGAAGCTTTCTTT; cdr3_aa: CASSKNRDANTEAFF
j_call: TRBJ1-5; clone_size: NA; v_call: TRBV6-1; d_call: NA; cdr3_nt: TGTGCCAGCATACGGGGAGCAAATCAGCCCCAGCATTTT; cdr3_aa: CASIRGANQPQHF
j_call: TRBJ2-3; clone_size: NA; v_call: TRBV28; d_call: TRBD2; cdr3_nt: TGTGCCAGCACGGGACTAGCGGGGTGGTCTGGCACAGATACGCAGTATTTT; cdr3_aa: CASTGLAGWSGTDTQYF
j_call: TRBJ1-3; clone_size: NA; v_call: TRBV6-1; d_call: NA; cdr3_nt: TGTGCCAGCAGAGCCGGGAGGGATGGAAACACCATATATTTT; cdr3_aa: CASRAGRDGNTIYF
j_call: TRBJ1-5; clone_size: NA; v_call: TRBV18; d_call: NA; cdr3_nt: TGTGCCAGCTCACCATTAACAGAAAATCAGCCCCAGCATTTT; cdr3_aa: CASSPLTENQPQHF
j_call: TRBJ1-1; clone_size: NA; v_call: TRBV28; d_call: TRBD1; cdr3_nt: TGTGCCAGCAGTTCTGGACAGGGGGCGAAGAACACTGAAGCTTTCTTT; cdr3_aa: CASSSGQGAKNTEAFF
j_call: TRBJ1-4; clone_size: NA; v_call: TRBV5-1; d_call: TRBD1; cdr3_nt: TGCGCCAGCAGCTCCGACAGGGGTGAAACTAATGAAAAACTGTTTTTT; cdr3_aa: CASSSDRGETNEKLFF
j_call: TRBJ2-1; clone_size: NA; v_call: TRBV6-5; d_call: NA; cdr3_nt: TGTGCCAGCAGCCTAGGGGGGGCAGAAAATGAGCAGTTCTTC; cdr3_aa: CASSLGGAENEQFF
j_call: TRBJ2-2; clone_size: NA; v_call: TRBV27; d_call: NA; cdr3_nt: TGTGCCAGCAGTTCTCCGGGACATCTTTCCGGGGAGCTGTTTTTT; cdr3_aa: CASSSPGHLSGELFF
j_call: TRBJ1-4; clone_size: NA; v_call: TRBV4-3; d_call: NA; cdr3_nt: TGCGCCAGCAGCCAAGGGGGGGGGACATCAACTAATGAAAAACTGTTTTTT; cdr3_aa: CASSQGGGTSTNEKLFF
j_call: TRBJ2-1; clone_size: NA; v_call: TRBV29-1; d_call: TRBD1; cdr3_nt: TGCAGCGTTAGGACAGGGGGCCTGAATGAGCAGTTCTTC; cdr3_aa: CSVRTGGLNEQFF
j_call: TRBJ2-1; clone_size: NA; v_call: TRBV4-2; d_call: TRBD2; cdr3_nt: TGTGCCAGCAGCCAGGCCGGGACTAGCGGGTACAATGAGCAGTTCTTC; cdr3_aa: CASSQAGTSGYNEQFF
j_call: TRBJ2-2; clone_size: NA; v_call: TRBV10-3; d_call: NA; cdr3_nt: TGTGCCACAGCGGGCGGCTCGAACACCGGGGAGCTGTTTTTT; cdr3_aa: CATAGGSNTGELFF
j_call: TRBJ1-2; clone_size: once; v_call: TRBV30; d_call: TRBD1; cdr3_nt: TGTGCCTGGTGGGGGACAGGGGTCAACTATGGCTACACCTTC; cdr3_aa: CAWWGTGVNYGYTF
j_call: TRBJ2-4; clone_size: NA; v_call: TRBV5-4; d_call: NA; cdr3_nt: TGTGCCAGCAGCGACAAGGGGCCTAGGGATAACATTCAGTACTTC; cdr3_aa: CASSDKGPRDNIQYF
j_call: TRBJ2-1; clone_size: NA; v_call: TRBV9; d_call: TRBD2; cdr3_nt: TGTGCCAGCAGCGTAGCGGGGGGGATTTACAATGAGCAGTTCTTC; cdr3_aa: CASSVAGGIYNEQFF
j_call: TRBJ1-1; clone_size: NA; v_call: TRBV6-5; d_call: NA; cdr3_nt: TGTGCCAGCAGTACACCCAGGGGCGCGAAGACTGAAGCTTTCTTT; cdr3_aa: CASSTPRGAKTEAFF
j_call: TRBJ2-5; clone_size: NA; v_call: TRBV7-8; d_call: TRBD2; cdr3_nt: TGTGCCAGCAGAAGAAGAGCGGGAGTGGTAGATGGGACCCAGTACTTC; cdr3_aa: CASRRRAGVVDGTQYF
j_call: TRBJ2-5; clone_size: NA; v_call: TRBV5-6; d_call: TRBD1; cdr3_nt: TGTGCCAGCAGCAGAAAGACAGGGGGCCGGGGGCAAGAGACCCAGTACTTC; cdr3_aa: CASSRKTGGRGQETQYF
j_call: TRBJ2-2; clone_size: once; v_call: TRBV27; d_call: TRBD1; cdr3_nt: TGTGCCAGCAGCCTCGGGACAGGGCTGAACACCGGGGAGCTGTTTTTT; cdr3_aa: CASSLGTGLNTGELFF
j_call: TRBJ2-7; clone_size: NA; v_call: TRBV15; d_call: NA; cdr3_nt: TGTGCCACAGGACAACGGACCTACGAGCAGTACTTC; cdr3_aa: CATGQRTYEQYF
j_call: TRBJ1-2; clone_size: NA; v_call: TRBV5-6; d_call: NA; cdr3_nt: TGTGCCAGCAGTCAGGGGTACTATGGCTACACCTTC; cdr3_aa: CASSQGYYGYTF
j_call: TRBJ1-4; clone_size: NA; v_call: TRBV4-3; d_call: NA; cdr3_nt: TGCGCCAGCAGCCAAGATGGGGAAGCGGGTGAAAAACTGTTTTTT; cdr3_aa: CASSQDGEAGEKLFF
j_call: TRBJ1-5; clone_size: NA; v_call: TRBV29-1; d_call: NA; cdr3_nt: TGCAGCGTGGCTCGGGGGGTCGATCAGCCCCAGCATTTT; cdr3_aa: CSVARGVDQPQHF
j_call: TRBJ2-7; clone_size: NA; v_call: TRBV9; d_call: NA; cdr3_nt: TGTGCCAGCAGCGTAGGGGCCGAGGGCGAGCAGTACTTC; cdr3_aa: CASSVGAEGEQYF
j_call: TRBJ2-1; clone_size: once; v_call: TRBV5-5; d_call: NA; cdr3_nt: TGTGCCAGCAGCTTGTTCGCTGCCGCGGTCAATGAGCAGTTCTTC; cdr3_aa: CASSLFAAAVNEQFF
j_call: TRBJ2-1; clone_size: NA; v_call: TRBV7-2; d_call: NA; cdr3_nt: TGTGCCAGCAGCTTAGGCGGGCAAGGGTCGGAGGTCTTC; cdr3_aa: CASSLGGQGSEVF
j_call: TRBJ2-7; clone_size: NA; v_call: TRBV27; d_call: NA; cdr3_nt: TGTGCCAGCAGTTCAGGGGTCCCCTACGAGCAGTACTTC; cdr3_aa: CASSSGVPYEQYF